These 8 T cell receptor beta chains came from one sample sequenced in a study of cytomegalovirus exposure and HLA in healthy donors. Sequencing used immunoSEQ multiplex PCR; TCRdb keeps in-frame clones, though not all of them. Of some 200,000 clones in the sample, around nine tenths were seen once. Sequencing used PBMCs. The origin of the receptors is a woman aged 18-29 years in good health and CMV-seronegative.

The V gene is TRBV11-2, the J gene TRBJ2-7; TRBD1 might be the D (5 bases). V was clipped by 3 bases and J by 5 bases, with 8 bases between them. The V gene's germline CDR1 is SGHAT and CDR2 FQNNGV. The CDR3 extends over 12 amino acids. The CDR3 DNA follows: TGTGCCAGCAGCTTCCTCAGGGACGAGCAGTACTTC. Residues: CASSFLRDEQYF.

The V gene is TRBV27, the J gene TRBJ2-5, with D maybe TRBD2 (7 bases). This CDR3 has 16 amino acids. The germline gives CDR1 MNHEY, CDR2 SMNVEV (reference sequence). V lost 3 bases, J lost 4 bases, and 18 bases lay in between. CDR3 sequence reads: CASSFKLVGGGETQYF. Here the CDR3 DNA reads TGTGCCAGCAGTTTCAAGTTGGTAGGGGGGGGAGAGACCCAGTACTTC.

The CDR3 protein is CASSEDRASGANVLTF. The CDR3 DNA reads TGTGCCAGCAGTGAGGACAGGGCCTCTGGGGCCAACGTCCTGACTTTC. The rearrangement uses TRBV6-4 and TRBJ2-6, with 8 bases aligning to TRBD1. V lost 3 bases, J lost 0 bases, and 1 base stayed unmatched. This CDR3 contains 16 residues. Germline V CDR1 and CDR2: MRHNA, SNTAGT.

This clone was recorded only once. The rearrangement joins TRBV6-5 to TRBJ1-1; D is ambiguous. Germline values: CDR1 MNHEY, CDR2 SVGAGI. The V end lost 6 bases, the J end lost 5 bases, and 7 bases lay between the germline ends. This CDR3 region has 11 residues. In nucleotides, the CDR3 is TGTGCCAGCAGGCGGTCTACTGAAGCTTTCTTT. Its protein is CASRRSTEAFF.

This chain connects TRBV6-1 to TRBJ1-3; possibly TRBD1 for D (6 bases). CDR1 and CDR2 (germline): MNHNS, SASEGT. The CDR3 is made up of 13 amino acids. Between the trimmed V and J ends, which lost 8 bases and 4 bases, there was a span of 12 bases. The CDR3 loop is CASLGARGNTIYF. The CDR3 DNA sequence: TGTGCCAGCCTGGGGGCAAGAGGAAACACCATATATTTT.

This clone appeared a single time. This CDR3 is CASSVSQGDEQYF. Here the CDR3 DNA reads TGTGCCAGCAGTGTATCACAGGGCGACGAGCAGTACTTC. V usage is TRBV6-1 and J usage is TRBJ2-7; perhaps TRBD1 as D (6 bases). Per the germline V gene, CDR1 is MNHNS and CDR2 is SASEGT. V lost 4 bases and J lost 5, with 12 bases in between. The CDR3 has 13 amino acids.

The J gene is TRBJ2-3, the V gene TRBV5-1, with TRBD1 as a possible D gene (5 bases). CDR1 is SGHRS, CDR2 YFSETQ, per germline. Trimming removed 0 bases from V and 4 bases from J, with 15 bases in between. CDR3 length equals 16 residues. For the CDR3, the DNA is TGCGCCAGCAGCTTGGTTTTCTCAGGGTCTCCAGATACGCAGTATTTT. It codes for CASSLVFSGSPDTQYF.

The chain employs TRBV12-5 and TRBJ1-5; no clear D. Trimming took off 2 bases at V and 0 bases at J, with 5 bases between the two ends. Germline CDR1 reads LGHNT; CDR2 reads FRNRAP. The CDR3 has 14 amino acids. The CDR3 is CASGLSDSNQPQHF. The CDR3 DNA reads as TGTGCTAGTGGTTTGAGCGATAGCAATCAGCCCCAGCATTTT.